What follows are 8 T cell receptor beta chains derived from one specimen sequenced in a study of radiotherapy plus CTLA-4 blockade in lung cancer (dated by TCRdb to the late 2010s). Library preparation used the immunoSEQ multiplex PCR assay. In its TCRdb copy, this immuneACCESS table keeps in-frame sequences only and misses some clones. Where compared with another copy, unresolved V genes explain less than half of these, and the others have no known cause. A total of about 110,000 clones appear in this sample, around 85% of them only once. The top ten constitute over 2% of the sample. The sample here was peripheral blood, taken from a patient treated with radiotherapy plus ipilimumab. Receptors originate from a human donor with non-small cell lung cancer that progressed on radiotherapy plus ipilimumab. Some clones in this sample may be carry-over from other donors' samples.

This chain connects TRBV28 to TRBJ2-6; the match to TRBD1 covers 7 bases. This CDR3 is built from 16 residues. V was clipped by 6 bases and J by 0 bases; unmatched bases: 5. Germline V gene lookup returns CDR1 MDHEN and CDR2 SYDVKM. CDR3 residues: CASSTAGGSGANVLTF. In DNA form, the CDR3 reads TGTGCCAGCAGCACTGCAGGGGGCTCTGGGGCCAACGTCCTGACTTTC.

This chain connects TRBV18 to TRBJ2-7; TRBD1 agrees at 9 bases. The CDR3 is 16 amino acids. The ends lost 1 base at V and 5 bases at J; junction bases unmatched: 9. Germline V lookup: CDR1 KGHSH, CDR2 LQKENI. The CDR3 loop is CASSPLGTGNSHEQYF. In DNA, the CDR3 is TGTGCCAGCTCACCACTAGGGACAGGGAATAGCCACGAGCAGTACTTC.

This chain joins TRBV5-6 and TRBJ2-3; 7 bases match TRBD2. Germline CDR1 is SGHDT and CDR2 is YYEEEE. CDR3 length: 15 residues. V dropped 4 bases and J dropped 0; count of bases not matched to a gene: 5. CDR3 in amino acids: CASSPLGGSTDTQYF. The CDR3 DNA reads as TGTGCCAGCAGCCCCCTGGGGGGGAGCACAGATACGCAGTATTTT. Supplemented by reference TRBV5-6 and TRBJ2-3, the full variable domain reads DAGVTQSPTHLIKTRGQQVTLRCSPKSGHDTVSWYQQALGQGPQFIFQYYEEEERQRGNFPDRFSGHQFPNYSSELNVNALLLGDSALYLCASSPLGGSTDTQYFGPGTRLTVL.

V usage is TRBV29-1 and J usage is TRBJ2-1; D possibly corresponds to TRBD1 (6 bases). The CDR3 spans 14 residues. Germline CDR1 is SQVTM and CDR2 is ANQGSEA. V was shortened by 4 bases and J by 0 bases, with 10 bases between the two germline ends. CDR3 DNA: TGCAGCGTTGTCGCAGGGGTCTCCTACAATGAGCAGTTCTTC. It yields the protein CSVVAGVSYNEQFF.

On this clone itself: This sample includes further DNA sequences coding for the same CDR3. The CDR3 sequence is CASRLIGSYNEQFF. The CDR3, as DNA: TGTGCCAGCAGACTTATCGGTAGCTACAATGAGCAGTTCTTC. The genes are TRBV6-5 and TRBJ2-1; D remains ambiguous. This CDR3 is built from 14 residues. Germline V gene data show CDR1 as MNHEY and CDR2 as SVGAGI. Trimming took off 6 bases at V and 3 bases at J, with 12 bases between the two ends.

The chain uses TRBV6-5 and TRBJ2-2; weak D call: TRBD1 (6 bases). V was clipped by 2 bases and J by 3 bases, with 13 bases between them. The germline CDR1 and CDR2 sequences are MNHEY and SVGAGI. The CDR3 consists of 16 residues. The CDR3 sequence is CASSYTGTPYTGELFF. The CDR3 nucleotides are TGTGCCAGCAGTTACACCGGGACACCTTACACCGGGGAGCTGTTTTTT.

Concerning this clone: The sample holds other DNA sequences that translate to the same CDR3. The chain links TRBV7-2 to TRBJ2-5; D unresolved. The V gene lost 0 bases and the J gene lost 2 bases, with 4 bases spanning the gap. The CDR3 sequence is 13 residues long. The germline gives CDR1 SGHTA, CDR2 FQGNSA. The CDR3 region has the DNA TGTGCCAGCAGCTTAGCTCTACAAGAGACCCAGTACTTC. This gives the protein CASSLALQETQYF.

Points on this clone: This sample includes further DNA sequences coding for the same CDR3. The chain couples TRBV5-1 to TRBJ1-2; D not resolved. Looked up from germline, CDR1 is SGHRS and CDR2 is YFSETQ. V was clipped by 0 bases and J by 4 bases, with 7 bases between them. The CDR3 has 13 residues. The DNA of the CDR3 is TGCGCCAGCAGCTTGGGACAAAGCTATGGCTACACCTTC. This translates into CASSLGQSYGYTF.